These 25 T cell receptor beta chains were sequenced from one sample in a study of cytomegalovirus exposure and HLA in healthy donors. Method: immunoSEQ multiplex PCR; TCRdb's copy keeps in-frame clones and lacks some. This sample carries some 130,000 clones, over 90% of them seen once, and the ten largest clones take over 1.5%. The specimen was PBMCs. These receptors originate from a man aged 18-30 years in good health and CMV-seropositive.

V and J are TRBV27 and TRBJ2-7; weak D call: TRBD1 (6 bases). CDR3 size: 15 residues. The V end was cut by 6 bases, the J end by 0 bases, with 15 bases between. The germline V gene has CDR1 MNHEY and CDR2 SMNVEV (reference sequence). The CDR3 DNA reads TGTGCCAGCAGGACGGTTACAGGGAACTCCTACGAGCAGTACTTC. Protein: CASRTVTGNSYEQYF.

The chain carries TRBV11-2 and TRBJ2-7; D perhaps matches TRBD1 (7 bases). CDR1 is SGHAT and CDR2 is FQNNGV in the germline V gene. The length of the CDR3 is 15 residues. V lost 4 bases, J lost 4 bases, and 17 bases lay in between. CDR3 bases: TGTGCCAGCAGCTCGCAAGGAGGGGGCAGGTACGAGCAGTACTTC. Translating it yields CASSSQGGGRYEQYF.

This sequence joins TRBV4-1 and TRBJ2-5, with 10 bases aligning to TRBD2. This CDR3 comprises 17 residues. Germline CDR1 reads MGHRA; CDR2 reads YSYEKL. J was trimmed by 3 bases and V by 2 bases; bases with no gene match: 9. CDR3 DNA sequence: TGCGCCAGCAGCCAATTCCCCGGACTAGCGGAAAAAGAGACCCAGTACTTC. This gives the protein CASSQFPGLAEKETQYF.

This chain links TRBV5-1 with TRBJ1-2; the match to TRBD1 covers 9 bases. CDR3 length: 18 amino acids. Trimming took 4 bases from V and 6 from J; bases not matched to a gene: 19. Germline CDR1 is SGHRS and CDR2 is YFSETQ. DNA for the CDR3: TGCGCCAGCAGCCCCACCCCCGGGATCTTCGACAGGGGGGATGGCTACACCTTC. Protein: CASSPTPGIFDRGDGYTF.

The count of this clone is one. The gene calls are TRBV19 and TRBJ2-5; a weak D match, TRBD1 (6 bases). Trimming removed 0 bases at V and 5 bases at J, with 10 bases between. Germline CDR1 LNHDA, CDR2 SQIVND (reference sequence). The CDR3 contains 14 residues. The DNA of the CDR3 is TGTGCCAGTAGTATAGACCAGGGGTACGAGACCCAGTACTTC. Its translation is CASSIDQGYETQYF.

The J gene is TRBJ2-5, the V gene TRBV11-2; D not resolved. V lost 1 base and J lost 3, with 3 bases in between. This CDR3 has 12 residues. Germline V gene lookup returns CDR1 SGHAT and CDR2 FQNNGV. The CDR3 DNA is TGTGCCAGCAGCTTAGTTAAAGAGACCCAGTACTTC. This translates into CASSLVKETQYF.

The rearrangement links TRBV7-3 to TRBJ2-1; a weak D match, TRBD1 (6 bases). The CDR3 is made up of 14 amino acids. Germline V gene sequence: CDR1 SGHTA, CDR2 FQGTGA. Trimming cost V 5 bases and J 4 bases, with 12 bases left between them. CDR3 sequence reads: CASSLTGVYNEQFF. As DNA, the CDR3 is TGTGCCAGCAGCCTGACAGGAGTATACAATGAGCAGTTCTTC.

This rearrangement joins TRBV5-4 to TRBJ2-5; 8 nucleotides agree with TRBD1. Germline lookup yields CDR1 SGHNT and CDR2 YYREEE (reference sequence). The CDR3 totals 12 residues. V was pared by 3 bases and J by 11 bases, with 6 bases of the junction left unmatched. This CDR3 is CASSSDRGHQYF. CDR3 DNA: TGTGCCAGCAGCTCAGACAGGGGTCATCAGTACTTC.

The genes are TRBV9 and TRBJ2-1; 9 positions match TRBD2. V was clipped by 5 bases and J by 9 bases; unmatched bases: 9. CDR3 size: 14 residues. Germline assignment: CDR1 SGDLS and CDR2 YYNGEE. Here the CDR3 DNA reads TGTGCCAGCAGTCGATTAGCGGGAGAAGCTGAGCAGTTCTTC. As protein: CASSRLAGEAEQFF.

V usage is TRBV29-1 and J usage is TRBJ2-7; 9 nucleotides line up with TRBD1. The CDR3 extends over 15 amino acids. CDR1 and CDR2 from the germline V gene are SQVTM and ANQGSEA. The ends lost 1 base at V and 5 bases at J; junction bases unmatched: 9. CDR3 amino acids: CSVEAARTGANEQYF. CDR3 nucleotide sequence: TGCAGCGTTGAAGCGGCCCGGACAGGGGCCAACGAGCAGTACTTC.

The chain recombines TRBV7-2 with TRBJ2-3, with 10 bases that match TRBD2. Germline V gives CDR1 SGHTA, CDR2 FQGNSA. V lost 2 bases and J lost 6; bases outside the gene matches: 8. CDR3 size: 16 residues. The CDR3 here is CASSLRPSGGTDTQYF. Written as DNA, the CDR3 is TGTGCCAGCAGCTTAAGGCCTAGCGGGGGTACGGATACGCAGTATTTT.

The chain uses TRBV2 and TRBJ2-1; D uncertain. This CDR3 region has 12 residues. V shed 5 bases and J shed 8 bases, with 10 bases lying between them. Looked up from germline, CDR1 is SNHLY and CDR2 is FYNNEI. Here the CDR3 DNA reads TGTGCCAGCAGTAGGTCTCAGGATGAGCAGTTCTTC. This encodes CASSRSQDEQFF.

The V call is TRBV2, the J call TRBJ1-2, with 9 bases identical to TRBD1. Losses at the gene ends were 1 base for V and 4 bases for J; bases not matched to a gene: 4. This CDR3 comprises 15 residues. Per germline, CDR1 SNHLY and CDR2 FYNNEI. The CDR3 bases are TGTGCCAGCAGTGAAGACAGGGGGCTCTCCTATGGCTACACCTTC. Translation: CASSEDRGLSYGYTF.

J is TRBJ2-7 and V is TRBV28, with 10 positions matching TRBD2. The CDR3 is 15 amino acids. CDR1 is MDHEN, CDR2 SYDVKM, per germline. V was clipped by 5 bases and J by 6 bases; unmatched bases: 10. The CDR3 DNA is TGTGCCAGCAGTGTAACGGCTAGCGGGAGTGCCGAGCAGTACTTC. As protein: CASSVTASGSAEQYF.

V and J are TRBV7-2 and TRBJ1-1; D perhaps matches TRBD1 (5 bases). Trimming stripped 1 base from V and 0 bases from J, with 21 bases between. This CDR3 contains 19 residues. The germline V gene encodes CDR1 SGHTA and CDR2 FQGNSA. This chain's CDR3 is CASSLGPTDIFFMNTEAFF. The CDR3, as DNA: TGTGCCAGCAGCTTAGGTCCGACAGACATCTTCTTCATGAACACTGAAGCTTTCTTT. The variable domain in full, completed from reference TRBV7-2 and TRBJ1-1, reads GAGVSQSPSNKVTEKGKDVELRCDPISGHTALYWYRQSLGQGLEFLIYFQGNSAPDKSGLPSDRFSAERTGGSVSTLTIQRTQQEDSAVYLCASSLGPTDIFFMNTEAFFGQGTRLTVV.

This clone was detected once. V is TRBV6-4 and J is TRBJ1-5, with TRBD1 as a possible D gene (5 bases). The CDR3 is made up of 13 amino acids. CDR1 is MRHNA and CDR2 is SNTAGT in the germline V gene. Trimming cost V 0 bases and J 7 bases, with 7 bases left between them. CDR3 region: CASSDSGGQPQHF. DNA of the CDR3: TGTGCCAGCAGTGACTCGGGGGGGCAGCCCCAGCATTTT.

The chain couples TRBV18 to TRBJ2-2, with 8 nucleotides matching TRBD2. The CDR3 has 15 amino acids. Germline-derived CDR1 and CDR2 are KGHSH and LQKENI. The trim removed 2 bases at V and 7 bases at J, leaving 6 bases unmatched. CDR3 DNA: TGTGCCAGCTCACCAACAGCGGGAGATGACGGGGAGCTGTTTTTT. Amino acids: CASSPTAGDDGELFF. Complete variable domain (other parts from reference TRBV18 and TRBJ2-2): NAGVMQNPRHLVRRRGQEARLRCSPMKGHSHVYWYRQLPEEGLKFMVYLQKENIIDESGMPKERFSAEFPKEGPSILRIQQVVRGDSAAYFCASSPTAGDDGELFFGEGSRLTVL.

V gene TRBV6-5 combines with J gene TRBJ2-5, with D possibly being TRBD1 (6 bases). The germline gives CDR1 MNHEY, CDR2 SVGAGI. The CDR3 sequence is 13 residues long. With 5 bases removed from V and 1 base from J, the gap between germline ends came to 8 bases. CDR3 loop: CASSGQLQETQYF. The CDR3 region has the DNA TGTGCCAGCAGTGGACAGCTCCAAGAGACCCAGTACTTC.

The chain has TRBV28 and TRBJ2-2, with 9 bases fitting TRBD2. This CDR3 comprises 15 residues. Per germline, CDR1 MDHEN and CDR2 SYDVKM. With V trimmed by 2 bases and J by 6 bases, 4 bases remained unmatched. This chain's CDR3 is CASSLVAGAPGELFF. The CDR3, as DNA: TGTGCCAGCAGTTTAGTAGCGGGAGCCCCCGGGGAGCTGTTTTTT.

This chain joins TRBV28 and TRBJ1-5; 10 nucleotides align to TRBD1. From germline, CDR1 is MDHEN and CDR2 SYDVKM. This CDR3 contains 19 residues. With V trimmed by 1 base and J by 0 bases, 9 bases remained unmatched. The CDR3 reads CASSLYGTGAPHSNQPQHF. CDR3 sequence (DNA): TGTGCCAGCAGTTTATATGGGACAGGGGCGCCACATAGCAATCAGCCCCAGCATTTT.

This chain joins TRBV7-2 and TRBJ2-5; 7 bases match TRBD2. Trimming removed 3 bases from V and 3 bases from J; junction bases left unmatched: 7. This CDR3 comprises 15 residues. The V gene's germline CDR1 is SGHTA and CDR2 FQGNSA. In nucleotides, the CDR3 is TGTGCCAGCAGCTTGAGCCTAGCGGTAAAAGAGACCCAGTACTTC. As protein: CASSLSLAVKETQYF.

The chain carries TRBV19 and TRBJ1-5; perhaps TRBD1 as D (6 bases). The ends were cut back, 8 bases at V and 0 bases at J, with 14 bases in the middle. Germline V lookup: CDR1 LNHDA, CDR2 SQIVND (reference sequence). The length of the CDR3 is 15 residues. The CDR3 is CASCQGWGSNQPQHF. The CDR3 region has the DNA TGTGCCAGTTGCCAGGGGTGGGGTAGCAATCAGCCCCAGCATTTT.

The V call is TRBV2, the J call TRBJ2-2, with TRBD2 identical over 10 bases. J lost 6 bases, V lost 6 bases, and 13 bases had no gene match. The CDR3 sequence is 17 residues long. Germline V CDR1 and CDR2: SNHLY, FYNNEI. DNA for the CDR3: TGTGCCAGCAGAGCGCAGGAAAGGACTAGCGGCCCCGGGGAGCTGTTTTTT. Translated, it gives CASRAQERTSGPGELFF.

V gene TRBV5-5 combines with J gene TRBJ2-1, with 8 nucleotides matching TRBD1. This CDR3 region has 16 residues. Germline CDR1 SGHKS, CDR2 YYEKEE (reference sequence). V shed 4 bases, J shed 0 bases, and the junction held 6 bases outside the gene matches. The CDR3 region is CASSARQGISYNEQFF. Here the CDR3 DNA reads TGTGCCAGCAGCGCCCGACAGGGGATCTCCTACAATGAGCAGTTCTTC. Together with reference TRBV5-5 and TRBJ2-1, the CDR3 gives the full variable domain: DAGVTQSPTHLIKTRGQQVTLRCSPISGHKSVSWYQQVLGQGPQFIFQYYEKEERGRGNFPDRFSARQFPNYSSELNVNALLLGDSALYLCASSARQGISYNEQFFGPGTRLTVL.

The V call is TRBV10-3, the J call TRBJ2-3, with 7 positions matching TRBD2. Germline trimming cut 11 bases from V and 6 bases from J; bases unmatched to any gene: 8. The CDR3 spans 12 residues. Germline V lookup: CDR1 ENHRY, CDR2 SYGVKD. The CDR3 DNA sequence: TGTGCCGCCGGGAACGGGGGGGATACGCAGTATTTT. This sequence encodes CAAGNGGDTQYF.